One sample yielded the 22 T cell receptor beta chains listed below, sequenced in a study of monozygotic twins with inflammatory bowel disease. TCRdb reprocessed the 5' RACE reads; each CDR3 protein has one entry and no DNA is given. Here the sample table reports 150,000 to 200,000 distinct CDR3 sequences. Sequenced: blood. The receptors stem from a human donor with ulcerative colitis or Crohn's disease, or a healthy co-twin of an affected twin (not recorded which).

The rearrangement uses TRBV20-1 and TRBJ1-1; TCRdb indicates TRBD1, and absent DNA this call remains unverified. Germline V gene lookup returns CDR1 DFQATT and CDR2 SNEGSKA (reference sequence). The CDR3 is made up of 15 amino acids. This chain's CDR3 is CSAPPGGGYSTEAFF.

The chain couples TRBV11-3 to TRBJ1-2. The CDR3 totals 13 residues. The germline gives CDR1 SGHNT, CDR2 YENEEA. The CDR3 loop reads CASSLARSYGYTF. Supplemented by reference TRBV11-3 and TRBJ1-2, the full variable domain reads EAGVVQSPRYKIIEKKQPVAFWCNPISGHNTLYWYLQNLGQGPELLIRYENEEAVDDSQLPKDRFSAERLKGVDSTLKIQPAELGDSAVYLCASSLARSYGYTFGSGTRLTVV.

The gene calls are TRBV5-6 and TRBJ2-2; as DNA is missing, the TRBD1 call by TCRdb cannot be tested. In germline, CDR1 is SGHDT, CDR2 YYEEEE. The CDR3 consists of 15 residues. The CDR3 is CASSRGRGVAGELFF. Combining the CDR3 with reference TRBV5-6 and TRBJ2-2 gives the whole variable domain DAGVTQSPTHLIKTRGQQVTLRCSPKSGHDTVSWYQQALGQGPQFIFQYYEEEERQRGNFPDRFSGHQFPNYSSELNVNALLLGDSALYLCASSRGRGVAGELFFGEGSRLTVL.

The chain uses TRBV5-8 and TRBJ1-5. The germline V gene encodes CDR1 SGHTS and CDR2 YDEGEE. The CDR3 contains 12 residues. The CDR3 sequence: CASSSPDQPQHF.

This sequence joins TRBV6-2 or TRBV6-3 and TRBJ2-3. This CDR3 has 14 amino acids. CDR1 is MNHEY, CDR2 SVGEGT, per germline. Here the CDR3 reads CASSYSSAEDTQYF.

This CDR3 reads CASSAGSRQEQFF. The chain links TRBV2 to TRBJ2-1; TCRdb picks TRBD1, but there is no DNA to check that call. Germline loops: CDR1 SNHLY, CDR2 FYNNEI. The CDR3 sequence is 13 residues long. The variable domain in full, with the rest retrieved from reference TRBV2 and TRBJ2-1, is EPEVTQTPSHQVTQMGQEVILRCVPISNHLYFYWYRQILGQKVEFLVSFYNNEISEKSEIFDDQFSVERPDGSNFTLKIRSTKLEDSAMYFCASSAGSRQEQFFGPGTRLTVL.

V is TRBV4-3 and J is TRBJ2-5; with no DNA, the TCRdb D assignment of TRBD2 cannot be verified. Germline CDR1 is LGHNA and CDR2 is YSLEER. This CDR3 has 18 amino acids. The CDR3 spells CASSQDVALAGVSKTQYF.

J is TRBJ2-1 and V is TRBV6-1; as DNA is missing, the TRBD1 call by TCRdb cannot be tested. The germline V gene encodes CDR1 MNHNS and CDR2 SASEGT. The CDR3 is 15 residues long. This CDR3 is CASRWTGDSYNEQFF.

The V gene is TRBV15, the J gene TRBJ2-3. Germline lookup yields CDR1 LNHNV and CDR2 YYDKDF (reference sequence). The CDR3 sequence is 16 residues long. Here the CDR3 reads CATSRDLGSNTDTQYF.

CDR3 loop: CASSQDGYGYTF. The chain has TRBV7-9 and TRBJ1-2. There are 12 residues in the CDR3. The germline CDR1 and CDR2 sequences are SEHNR and FQNEAQ (reference sequence). The whole variable domain, remainder taken from reference TRBV7-9 and TRBJ1-2, is DTGVSQNPRHKITKRGQNVTFRCDPISEHNRLYWYRQTLGQGPEFLTYFQNEAQLEKSRLLSDRFSAERPKGSFSTLEIQRTEQGDSAMYLCASSQDGYGYTFGSGTRLTVV.

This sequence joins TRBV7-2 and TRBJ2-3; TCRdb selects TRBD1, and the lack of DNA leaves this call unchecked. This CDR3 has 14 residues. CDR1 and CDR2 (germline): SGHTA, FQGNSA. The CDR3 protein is CASSVQGSMDTQYF. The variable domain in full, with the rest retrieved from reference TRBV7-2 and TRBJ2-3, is GAGVSQSPSNKVTEKGKDVELRCDPISGHTALYWYRQSLGQGLEFLIYFQGNSAPDKSGLPSDRFSAERTGGSVSTLTIQRTQQEDSAVYLCASSVQGSMDTQYFGPGTRLTVL.

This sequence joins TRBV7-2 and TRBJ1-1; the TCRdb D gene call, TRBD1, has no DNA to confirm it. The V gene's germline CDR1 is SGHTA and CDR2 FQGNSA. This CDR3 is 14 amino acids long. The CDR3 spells CASSPGGWSTEAFF.

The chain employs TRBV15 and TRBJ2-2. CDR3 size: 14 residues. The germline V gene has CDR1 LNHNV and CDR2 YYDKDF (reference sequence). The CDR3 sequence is CATSRDPNTGELFF.

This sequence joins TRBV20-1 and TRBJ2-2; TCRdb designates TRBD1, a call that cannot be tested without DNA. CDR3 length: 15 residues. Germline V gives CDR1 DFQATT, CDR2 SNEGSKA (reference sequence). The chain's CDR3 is CSAPRGREFTGELFF.

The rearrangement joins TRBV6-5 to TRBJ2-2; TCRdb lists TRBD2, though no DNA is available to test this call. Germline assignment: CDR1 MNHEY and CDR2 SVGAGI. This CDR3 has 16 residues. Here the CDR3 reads CASSYRGGENTGELFF.

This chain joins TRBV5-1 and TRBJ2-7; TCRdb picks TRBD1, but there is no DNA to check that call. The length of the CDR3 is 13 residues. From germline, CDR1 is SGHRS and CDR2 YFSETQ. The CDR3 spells CASSSEGAYEQYF.

The CDR3 reads CASSLEATVTGNTIYF. V usage is TRBV5-4 and J usage is TRBJ1-3. The CDR3 is made up of 16 amino acids. From germline, CDR1 is SGHNT and CDR2 YYREEE (reference sequence).

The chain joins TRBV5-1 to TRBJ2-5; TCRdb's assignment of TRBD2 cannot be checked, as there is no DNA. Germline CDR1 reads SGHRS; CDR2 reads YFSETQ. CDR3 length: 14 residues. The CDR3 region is CASSLDGRTETQYF.

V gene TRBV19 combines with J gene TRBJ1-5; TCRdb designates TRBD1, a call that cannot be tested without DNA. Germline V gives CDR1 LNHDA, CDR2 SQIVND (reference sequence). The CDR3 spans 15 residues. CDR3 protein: CASSPSGTGNQPQHF.

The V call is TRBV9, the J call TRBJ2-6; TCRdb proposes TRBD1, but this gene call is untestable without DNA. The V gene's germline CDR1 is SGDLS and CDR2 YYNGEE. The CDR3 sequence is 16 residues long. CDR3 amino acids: CASSTPRSSGANVLTF.

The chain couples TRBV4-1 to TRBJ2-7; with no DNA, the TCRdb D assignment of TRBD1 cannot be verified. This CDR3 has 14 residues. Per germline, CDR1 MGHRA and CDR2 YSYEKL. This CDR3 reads CASSHPRTGDEQYF.

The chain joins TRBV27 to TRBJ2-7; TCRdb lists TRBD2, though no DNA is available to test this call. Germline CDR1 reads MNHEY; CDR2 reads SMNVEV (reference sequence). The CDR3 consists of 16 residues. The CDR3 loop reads CASSLSAGGLHYEQYF.